This T cell receptor (beta chain) is drawn from a study of cytomegalovirus exposure and HLA in healthy donors (TCRdb year 2017). In the study overall: According to a later analysis, the roughly 120 validation repertoires were produced on the same platform as the approximately 620 repertoires of the first cohort. Besides the first cohort of around 670 subjects, a separate validation cohort made up of 120 different subjects was used. High-throughput TCR immunosequencing, statistical association of individual TCRs with disease status, and machine learning were combined to predict cytomegalovirus infection status. The study aimed to test whether cataloging public T cell receptors could reveal signatures of past pathogen exposure.

The library relied on the immunoSEQ multiplex PCR assay. As for how the authors treated the data: A statistical classification framework was built to diagnose cytomegalovirus status from the catalog of TCR beta chain sequences. TCRdb limited this immuneACCESS table to in-frame rearrangements with V and J called. A share of clones is missing; checked studies link under half to unresolved V genes, and the rest is unexplained. V and J calls and clone size are given by that table; D and trimming were obtained from the DNA. In all, the sample holds 100,000 to 150,000 clones, and approximately 88% of those were seen once. The ten largest make up 1.5% to 2.5% of the sample. Details on this clone: The antigen it recognizes is unknown. No quality values exist for individual bases; no much larger clone is one base distant.

Separate from the approximately 670-subject first cohort, the validation cohort of some 130 subjects was the group to which the donors belonged. Relative to germline, V is 0 bases shorter and J is 3 bases shorter, with 13 bases between their ends. The CDR3, from cysteine to phenylalanine, totals 15 residues. Of the read, only the CDR3 DNA is kept; its 45 bases are in frame from base 1. From a lookup of the germline V gene (reference sequence), CDR1 and CDR2 are SGHKS and YYEKEE. General conclusions and limits of the study: In vitro tests confirmed that three of the cytomegalovirus-associated TCR beta chains recognize cytomegalovirus antigens. Cytomegalovirus status was reported to be diagnosed by the classifier with high specificity and sensitivity in both the original and validation cohorts. In the study, about 150 TCR beta chains were listed as associated with cytomegalovirus. A later analysis had no HLA typing for the validation cohort, so co-occurrence there was scored across all 130 or so repertoires. Most TCR sequences were observed very rarely across donors, whereas some public TCRs were present in many individuals. In a later analysis, TCRs clustered in the first cohort were found to also tend to co-occur in the 120 or so validation repertoires, with 85% to 95% of cluster scores above 0. The authors suggested that the approach could potentially be extended to other disease states and immunological phenotypes.

Recombination linked TRBV5-5 to TRBJ2-7, and possibly TRBD1, on 5 matching bases. This TCR came from a woman aged 18-29 years in good health and CMV-seronegative. Sequencing was done on a sample of PBMCs. The bases are TGTGCCAGCAGCTTGGGGGGCAGGGTGTACTACGAGCAGTACTTC. Its translation is CASSLGGRVYYEQYF.